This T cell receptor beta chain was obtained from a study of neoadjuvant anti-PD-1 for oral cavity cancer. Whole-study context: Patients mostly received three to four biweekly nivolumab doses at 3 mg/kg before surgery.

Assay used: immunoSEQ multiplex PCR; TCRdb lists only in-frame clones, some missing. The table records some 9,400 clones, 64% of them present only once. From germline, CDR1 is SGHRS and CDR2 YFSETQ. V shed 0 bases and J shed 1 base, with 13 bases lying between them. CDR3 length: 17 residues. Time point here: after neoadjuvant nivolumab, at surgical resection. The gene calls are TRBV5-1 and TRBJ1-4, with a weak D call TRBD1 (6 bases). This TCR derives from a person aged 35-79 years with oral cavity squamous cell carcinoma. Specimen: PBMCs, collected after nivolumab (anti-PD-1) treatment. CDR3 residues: CASSLAPFRGTNEKLFF. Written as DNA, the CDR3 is TGCGCCAGCAGCTTGGCCCCTTTCAGGGGAACTAATGAAAAACTGTTTTTT.